The clone carrying this TCR beta chain was seen a handful of times. The antigen remains unidentified. Sample-barcoded 5' priming and a J-beta primer mix drove a second PCR of about 6 to 12 cycles. TCRdb analysed the 5' RACE reads with MiXCR anew, one entry per CDR3 protein. Found here are almost 550,000 distinct CDR3 sequences, around 24% of them singletons; the top ten hold around 10%. The data originate from a study of blood T cells in healthy people across ages. Study observations and caveats: When set beside aged donors, long-lived donors presented more naive CD4+ cells and higher diversity.

V trimming: 4 bases; J trimming: 5 bases; junction bases outside the gene matches: 7. Germline V gene sequence: CDR1 MNHEY, CDR2 SVGAGI. CDR3 length: 14 amino acids. These same data were also listed under a study on T cells of mothers and their children. That source reports: A few healthy Caucasian mothers, along with their six children, were the donors. Using 1.5 ug per 15 ul, all extracted RNA underwent cDNA synthesis.

The rearrangement joins TRBV6-5 to TRBJ2-7, with 8 bases identical to TRBD1. This receptor was taken from a boy younger than 18 in good health. Material for sequencing was blood. The CDR3 DNA sequence: TGTGCCAGCAGTTTCACAGGGGGTAGAGACGAGCAGTACTTC. It translates to CASSFTGGRDEQYF.